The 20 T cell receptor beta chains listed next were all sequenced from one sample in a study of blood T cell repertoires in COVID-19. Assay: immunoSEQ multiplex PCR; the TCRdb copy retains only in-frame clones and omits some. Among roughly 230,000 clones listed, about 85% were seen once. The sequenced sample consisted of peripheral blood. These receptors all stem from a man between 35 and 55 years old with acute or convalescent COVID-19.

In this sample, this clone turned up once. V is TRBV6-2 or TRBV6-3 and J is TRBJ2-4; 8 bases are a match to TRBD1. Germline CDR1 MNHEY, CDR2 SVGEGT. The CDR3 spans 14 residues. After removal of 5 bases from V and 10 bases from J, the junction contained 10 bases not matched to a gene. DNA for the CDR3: TGTGCCAGCAGTCCCCAGGGGGCAATAGGAATTCAGTACTTC. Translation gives CASSPQGAIGIQYF.

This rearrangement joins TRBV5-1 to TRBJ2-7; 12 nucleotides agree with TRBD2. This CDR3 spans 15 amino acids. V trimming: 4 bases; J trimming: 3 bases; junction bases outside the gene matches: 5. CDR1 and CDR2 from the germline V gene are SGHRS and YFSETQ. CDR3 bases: TGCGCCAGCAGCCAACTAGCGGGGGGACTCTACGAGCAGTACTTC. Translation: CASSQLAGGLYEQYF.

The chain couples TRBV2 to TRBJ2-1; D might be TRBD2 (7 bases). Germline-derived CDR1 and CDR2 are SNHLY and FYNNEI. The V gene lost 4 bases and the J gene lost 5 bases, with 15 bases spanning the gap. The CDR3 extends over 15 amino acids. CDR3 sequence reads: CASSARGATHNEQFF. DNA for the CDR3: TGTGCCAGCAGTGCCCGGGGGGCCACTCACAATGAGCAGTTCTTC.

CDR3 loop: CASSTGGEAFF. CDR3 sequence (DNA): TGTGCCAGCAGCACGGGGGGTGAAGCTTTCTTT. The chain combines TRBV7-9 with TRBJ1-1; tentative D call: TRBD1 (5 bases). This CDR3 contains 11 residues. The germline V and J ends were trimmed by 5 bases and 7 bases, with 8 bases remaining between them. CDR1 and CDR2 (germline): SEHNR, FQNEAQ (reference sequence).

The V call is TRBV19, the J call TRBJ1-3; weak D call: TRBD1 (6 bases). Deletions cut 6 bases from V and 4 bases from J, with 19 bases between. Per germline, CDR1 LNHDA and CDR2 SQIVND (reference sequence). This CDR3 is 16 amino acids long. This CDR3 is CASSTRRDTAGNTIYF. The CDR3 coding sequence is TGTGCCAGTAGCACGCGCCGGGACACAGCCGGAAACACCATATATTTT.

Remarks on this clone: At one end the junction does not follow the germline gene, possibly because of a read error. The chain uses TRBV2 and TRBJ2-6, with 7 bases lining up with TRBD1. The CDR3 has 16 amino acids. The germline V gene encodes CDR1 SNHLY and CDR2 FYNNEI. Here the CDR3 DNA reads TGTGCCAGCACTGAACCGACAGGGCTTGGGGCCAACGTCCTGACTTTC. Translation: CASTEPTGLGANVLTF.

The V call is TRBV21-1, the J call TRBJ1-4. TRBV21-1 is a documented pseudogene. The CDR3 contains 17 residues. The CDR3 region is CASCGGGQGRWNEKLFF. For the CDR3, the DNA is TGTGCCAGTTGCGGGGGAGGGCAGGGTCGATGGAATGAAAAACTGTTTTTT.

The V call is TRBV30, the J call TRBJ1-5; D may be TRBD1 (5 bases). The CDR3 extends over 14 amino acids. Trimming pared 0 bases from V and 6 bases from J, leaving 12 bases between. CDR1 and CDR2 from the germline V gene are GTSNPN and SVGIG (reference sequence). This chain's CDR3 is CAWSVPPQGQPQHF. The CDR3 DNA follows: TGTGCCTGGAGTGTACCCCCGCAGGGTCAGCCCCAGCATTTT.

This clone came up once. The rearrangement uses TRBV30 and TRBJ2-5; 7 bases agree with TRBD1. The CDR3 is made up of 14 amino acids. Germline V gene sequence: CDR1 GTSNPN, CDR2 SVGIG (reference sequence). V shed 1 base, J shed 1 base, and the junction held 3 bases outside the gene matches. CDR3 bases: TGTGCCTGGAGTGCTACAGGGGTCCAAGAGACCCAGTACTTC. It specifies CAWSATGVQETQYF.

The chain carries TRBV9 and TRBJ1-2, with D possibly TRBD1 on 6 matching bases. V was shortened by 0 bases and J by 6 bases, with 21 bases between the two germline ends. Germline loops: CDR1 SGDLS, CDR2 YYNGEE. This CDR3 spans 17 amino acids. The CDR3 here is CASSVEVGAEAGHGYTF. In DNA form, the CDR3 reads TGTGCCAGCAGCGTAGAAGTGGGGGCAGAAGCGGGGCATGGCTACACCTTC.

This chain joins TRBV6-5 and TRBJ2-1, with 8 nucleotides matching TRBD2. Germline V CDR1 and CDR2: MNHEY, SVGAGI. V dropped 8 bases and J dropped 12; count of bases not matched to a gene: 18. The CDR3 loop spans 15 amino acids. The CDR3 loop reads CASHLGAGARGGQFF. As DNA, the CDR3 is TGTGCCAGCCACCTTGGGGCAGGGGCCCGGGGGGGGCAGTTCTTC.

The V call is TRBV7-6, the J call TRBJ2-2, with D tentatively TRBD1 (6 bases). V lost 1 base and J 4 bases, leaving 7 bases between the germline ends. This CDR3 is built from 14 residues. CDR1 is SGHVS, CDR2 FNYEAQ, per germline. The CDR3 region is CASSLEDSTGELFF. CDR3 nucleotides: TGTGCCAGCAGCTTAGAGGACAGCACCGGGGAGCTGTTTTTT. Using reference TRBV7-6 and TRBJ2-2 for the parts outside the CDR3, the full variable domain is GAGVSQSPRYKVTKRGQDVALRCDPISGHVSLYWYRQALGQGPEFLTYFNYEAQQDKSGLPNDRFSAERPEGSISTLTIQRTEQRDSAMYRCASSLEDSTGELFFGEGSRLTVL.

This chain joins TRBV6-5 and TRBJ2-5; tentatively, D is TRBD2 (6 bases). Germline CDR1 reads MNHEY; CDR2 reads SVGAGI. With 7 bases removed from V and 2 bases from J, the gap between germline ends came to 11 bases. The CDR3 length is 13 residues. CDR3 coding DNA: TGTGCCAGCAACCTACTAGCTCAAGAGACCCAGTACTTC. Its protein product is CASNLLAQETQYF.

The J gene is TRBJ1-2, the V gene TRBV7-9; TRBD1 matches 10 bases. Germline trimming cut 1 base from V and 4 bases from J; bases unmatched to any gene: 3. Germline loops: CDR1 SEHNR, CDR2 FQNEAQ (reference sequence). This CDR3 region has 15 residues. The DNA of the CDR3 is TGTGCCAGCAGCTTAGACGGACAGGGGGTCTATGGCTACACCTTC. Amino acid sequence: CASSLDGQGVYGYTF.

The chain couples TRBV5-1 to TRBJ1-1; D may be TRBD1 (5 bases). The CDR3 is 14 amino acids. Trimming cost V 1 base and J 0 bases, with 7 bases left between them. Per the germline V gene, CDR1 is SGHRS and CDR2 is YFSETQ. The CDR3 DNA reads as TGCGCCAGCAGCTTGAGGGGCTTGAACACTGAAGCTTTCTTT. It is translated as CASSLRGLNTEAFF.

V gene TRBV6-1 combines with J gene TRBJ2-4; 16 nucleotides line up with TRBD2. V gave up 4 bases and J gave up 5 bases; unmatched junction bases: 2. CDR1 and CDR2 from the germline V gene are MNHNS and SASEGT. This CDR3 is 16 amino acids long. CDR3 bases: TGTGCCAGCAGTGCGGGACTAGCGGGGGGGGAAAACATTCAGTACTTC. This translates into CASSAGLAGGENIQYF.

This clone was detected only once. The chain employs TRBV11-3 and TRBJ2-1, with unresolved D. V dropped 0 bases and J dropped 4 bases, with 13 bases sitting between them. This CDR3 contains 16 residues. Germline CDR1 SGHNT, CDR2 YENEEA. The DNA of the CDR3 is TGTGCCAGCAGCTTAGATATATCGTCTAAGTACAATGAGCAGTTCTTC. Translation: CASSLDISSKYNEQFF.

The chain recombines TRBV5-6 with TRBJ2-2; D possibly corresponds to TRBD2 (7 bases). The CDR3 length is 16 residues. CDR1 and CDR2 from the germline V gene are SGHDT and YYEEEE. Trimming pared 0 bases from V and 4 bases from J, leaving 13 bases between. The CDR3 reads CASSLAPRGGTGELFF. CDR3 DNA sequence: TGTGCCAGCAGCTTGGCCCCAAGGGGGGGCACCGGGGAGCTGTTTTTT.

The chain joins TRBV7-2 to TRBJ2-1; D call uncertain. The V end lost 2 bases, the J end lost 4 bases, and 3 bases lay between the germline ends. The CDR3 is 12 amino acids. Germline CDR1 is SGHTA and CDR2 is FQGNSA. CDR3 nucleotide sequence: TGTGCCAGCAGCTTAATATACAATGAGCAGTTCTTC. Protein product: CASSLIYNEQFF.

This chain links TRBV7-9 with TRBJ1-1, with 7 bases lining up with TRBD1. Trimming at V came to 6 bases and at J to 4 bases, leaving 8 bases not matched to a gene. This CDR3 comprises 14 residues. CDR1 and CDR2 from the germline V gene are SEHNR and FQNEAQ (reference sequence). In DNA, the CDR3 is TGTGCCAGCAGTTTTCCTCCAGGGGGCACTGAAGCTTTCTTT. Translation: CASSFPPGGTEAFF.